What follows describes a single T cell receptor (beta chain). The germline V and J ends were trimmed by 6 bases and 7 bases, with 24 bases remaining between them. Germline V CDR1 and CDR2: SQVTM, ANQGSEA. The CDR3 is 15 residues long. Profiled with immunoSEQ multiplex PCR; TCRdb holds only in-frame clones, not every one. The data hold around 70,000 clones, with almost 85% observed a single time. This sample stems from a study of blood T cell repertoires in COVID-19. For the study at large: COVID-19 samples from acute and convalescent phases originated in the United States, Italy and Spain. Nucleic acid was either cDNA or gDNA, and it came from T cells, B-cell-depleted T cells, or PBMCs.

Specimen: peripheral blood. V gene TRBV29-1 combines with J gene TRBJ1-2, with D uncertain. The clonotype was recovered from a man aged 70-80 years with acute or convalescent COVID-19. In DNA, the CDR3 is TGCAGCGTCCCACGGACCGGGATCGTCCGGGGTGGCTACACCTTC. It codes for CSVPRTGIVRGGYTF.